One sample yielded the 9 T cell receptor beta chains listed below, sequenced in a study of graft-versus-host responses after intestinal transplantation. For these TCRs, the target antigens are not known. The repertoire was sequenced with immunoSEQ multiplex PCR; TCRdb's copy has only in-frame clones and lacks some. The top ten hold less than 0.4% of the sample, which has 75,000 to 90,000 clones, roughly 89% seen once. The sample in question was unstimulated CD4+ T cells sorted from spleen or lymph node cells, obtained before intestinal transplant. The receptors come from a human donor who received an intestinal transplant.

The chain uses TRBV4-2 and TRBJ1-2; 7 bases agree with TRBD1. Trimming took 3 bases from V and 5 from J; bases not matched to a gene: 12. There are 16 residues in the CDR3. In germline, CDR1 is LGHNA, CDR2 YNFKEQ. The CDR3 region is CASSHLGQAGTYGYTF. The CDR3 bases are TGTGCCAGCAGCCACCTTGGACAGGCGGGCACTTATGGCTACACCTTC.

This clone was seen only a few times. The genes are TRBV9 and TRBJ2-1; no reliable D call. The CDR3 spans 15 residues. The ends were cut back, 0 bases at V and 0 bases at J, with 7 bases in the middle. From germline, CDR1 is SGDLS and CDR2 YYNGEE. The CDR3: CASSVVGSSYNEQFF. CDR3 DNA sequence: TGTGCCAGCAGCGTAGTGGGCAGCTCCTACAATGAGCAGTTCTTC. The full variable domain, completed using reference TRBV9 and TRBJ2-1, is DSGVTQTPKHLITATGQRVTLRCSPRSGDLSVYWYQQSLDQGLQFLIQYYNGEERAKGNILERFSAQQFPDLHSELNLSSLELGDSALYFCASSVVGSSYNEQFFGPGTRLTVL.

The rearrangement links TRBV6-4 to TRBJ2-1, with 14 bases aligning to TRBD2. The CDR3 is made up of 14 amino acids. V shed 2 bases, J shed 9 bases, and the junction held 0 bases outside the gene matches. Germline lookup yields CDR1 MRHNA and CDR2 SNTAGT. For the CDR3, the DNA is TGTGCCAGCAGTGACGGACTAGCGGGAGGTGAGCAGTTCTTC. It codes for CASSDGLAGGEQFF.

The chain carries TRBV7-2 and TRBJ1-5; 9 bases are a match to TRBD1. After removal of 3 bases from V and 8 bases from J, the junction contained 8 bases not matched to a gene. Germline V CDR1 and CDR2: SGHTA, FQGNSA. The CDR3 is 15 amino acids. The CDR3 DNA reads TGTGCCAGCAGCTTGGGACAGGGTGAAGCGAAGCCCCAGCATTTT. It yields the protein CASSLGQGEAKPQHF.

The V and J genes are TRBV6-6 and TRBJ1-5; the match to TRBD1 covers 8 bases. The junction had 10 bases not matched to a gene; V was cut back by 5 bases and J by 4 bases. CDR3 length equals 16 residues. Germline assignment: CDR1 MNHNY and CDR2 SVGAGI (reference sequence). The CDR3 loop is CASSKPTGVANQPQHF. The DNA for the CDR3 is TGTGCCAGCAGTAAGCCGACAGGGGTCGCAAATCAGCCCCAGCATTTT.

The rearrangement links TRBV19 to TRBJ2-7; no firm D call. The V end lost 4 bases, the J end lost 2 bases, and 18 bases lay between the germline ends. CDR1 and CDR2 (germline): LNHDA, SQIVND (reference sequence). This CDR3 region has 16 residues. In nucleotides, the CDR3 is TGTGCCAGTAGTACTGATGTGTCGACACCGACCTACGAGCAGTACTTC. It encodes CASSTDVSTPTYEQYF.

The chain uses TRBV27 and TRBJ2-7; weak D call: TRBD2 (5 bases). Trimming took off 7 bases at V and 4 bases at J, with 26 bases between the two ends. Germline V gene sequence: CDR1 MNHEY, CDR2 SMNVEV (reference sequence). The CDR3 contains 17 residues. The CDR3 reads CASMPTRRSGIRYEQYF. The CDR3 region has the DNA TGTGCCAGCATGCCGACCAGGAGGTCTGGTATCCGGTACGAGCAGTACTTC.

The rearrangement uses TRBV5-1 and TRBJ1-1; 10 bases fit TRBD1. CDR1 SGHRS and CDR2 YFSETQ come from the germline V gene. The CDR3 has 20 residues. The V and J ends lost 1 base and 1 base, in that order; junction bases with no gene match: 16. CDR3 sequence reads: CASSLWTGGWGKGSNTEAFF. CDR3 nucleotide sequence: TGCGCCAGCAGCTTGTGGACAGGGGGTTGGGGTAAAGGGTCGAACACTGAAGCTTTCTTT.

This clone was recorded once. The chain carries TRBV5-1 and TRBJ2-3; 10 nucleotides match TRBD2. V lost 2 bases and J lost 8; bases outside the gene matches: 11. Germline CDR1 reads SGHRS; CDR2 reads YFSETQ. This CDR3 has 16 residues. CDR3 sequence: CASSFTSGASMATQYF. The CDR3 nucleotides are TGCGCCAGCAGCTTCACTAGCGGGGCGTCAATGGCTACGCAGTATTTT. Full variable domain (outside the CDR3, taken from reference TRBV5-1 and TRBJ2-3): KAGVTQTPRYLIKTRGQQVTLSCSPISGHRSVSWYQQTPGQGLQFLFEYFSETQRNKGNFPGRFSGRQFSNSRSEMNVSTLELGDSALYLCASSFTSGASMATQYFGPGTRLTVL.